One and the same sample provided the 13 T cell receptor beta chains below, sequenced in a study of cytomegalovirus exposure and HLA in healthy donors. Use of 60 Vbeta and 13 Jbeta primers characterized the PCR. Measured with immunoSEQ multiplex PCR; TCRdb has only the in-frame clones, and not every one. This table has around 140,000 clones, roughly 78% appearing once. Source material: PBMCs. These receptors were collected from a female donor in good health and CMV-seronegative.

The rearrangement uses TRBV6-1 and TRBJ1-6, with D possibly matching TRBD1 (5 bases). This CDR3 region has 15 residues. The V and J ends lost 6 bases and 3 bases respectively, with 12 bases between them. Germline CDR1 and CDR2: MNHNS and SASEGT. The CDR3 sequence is CASRRGGDYNSPLHF. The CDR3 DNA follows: TGTGCCAGCAGGCGAGGAGGGGACTATAATTCACCCCTCCACTTT.

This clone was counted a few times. The DNA for the CDR3 is TGTGCCAGCAGCCAGGGGGCCACTGAAGCTTTCTTT. Its translation: CASSQGATEAFF. This rearrangement joins TRBV7-9 to TRBJ1-1; 8 bases match TRBD1. The V gene end was trimmed by 5 bases and the J gene end by 4 bases; junction bases not matched to a gene: 0. This CDR3 is 12 amino acids long. CDR1 is SEHNR, CDR2 FQNEAQ, per germline (reference sequence). The variable domain in full, completed from reference TRBV7-9 and TRBJ1-1, reads DTGVSQNPRHKITKRGQNVTFRCDPISEHNRLYWYRQTLGQGPEFLTYFQNEAQLEKSRLLSDRFSAERPKGSFSTLEIQRTEQGDSAMYLCASSQGATEAFFGQGTRLTVV.

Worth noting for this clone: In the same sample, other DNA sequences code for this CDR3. The CDR3 coding sequence is TGTGCCAGCAGCTTGGGCAGATACGAGCAGTACTTC. As protein: CASSLGRYEQYF. The chain recombines TRBV5-5 with TRBJ2-7, with D unclear. There are 12 residues in the CDR3. Germline lookup yields CDR1 SGHKS and CDR2 YYEKEE (reference sequence). V was shortened by 0 bases and J by 4 bases, with 5 bases between the two germline ends.

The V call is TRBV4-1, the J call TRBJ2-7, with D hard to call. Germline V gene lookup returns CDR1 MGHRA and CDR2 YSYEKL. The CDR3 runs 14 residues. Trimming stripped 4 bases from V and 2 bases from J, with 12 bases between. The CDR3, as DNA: TGCGCCAGCAGCCCCCCCCGGGTCCCCTACGAGCAGTACTTC. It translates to CASSPPRVPYEQYF.

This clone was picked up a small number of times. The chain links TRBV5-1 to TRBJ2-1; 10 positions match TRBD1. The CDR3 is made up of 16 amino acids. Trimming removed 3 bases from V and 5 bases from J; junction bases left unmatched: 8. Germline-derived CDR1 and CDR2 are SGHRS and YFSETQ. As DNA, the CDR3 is TGCGCCAGCAGCTACCTCGGGACAGGGGCACACAATGAGCAGTTCTTC. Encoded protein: CASSYLGTGAHNEQFF.

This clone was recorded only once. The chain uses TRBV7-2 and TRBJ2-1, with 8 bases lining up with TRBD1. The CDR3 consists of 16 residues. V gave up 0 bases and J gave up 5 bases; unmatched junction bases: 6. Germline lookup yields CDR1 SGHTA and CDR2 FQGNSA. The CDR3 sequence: CASSLAQGVVDNEQFF. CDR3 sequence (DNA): TGTGCCAGCAGCTTAGCACAGGGGGTAGTAGACAATGAGCAGTTCTTC.

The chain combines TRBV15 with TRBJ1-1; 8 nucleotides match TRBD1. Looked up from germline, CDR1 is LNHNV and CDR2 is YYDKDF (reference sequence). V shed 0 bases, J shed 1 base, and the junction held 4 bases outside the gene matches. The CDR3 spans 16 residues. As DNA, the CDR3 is TGTGCCACCAGCAGAGATCGACAGGGGCAGAACACTGAAGCTTTCTTT. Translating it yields CATSRDRQGQNTEAFF.

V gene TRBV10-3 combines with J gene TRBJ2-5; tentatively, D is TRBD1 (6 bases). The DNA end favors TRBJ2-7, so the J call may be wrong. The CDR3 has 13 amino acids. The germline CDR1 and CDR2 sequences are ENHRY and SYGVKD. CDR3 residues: CAISELQGYEQYF. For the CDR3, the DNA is TGTGCCATCAGTGAGCTACAGGGATACGAGCAGTACTTC.

CDR3 sequence: CASSRGTANSPLHF. CDR3 in DNA: TGTGCCAGCTCAAGGGGGACAGCTAATTCACCCCTCCACTTT. The chain couples TRBV18 to TRBJ1-6; 7 nucleotides agree with TRBD1. This CDR3 is 14 amino acids long. The germline V gene has CDR1 KGHSH and CDR2 LQKENI. With V trimmed by 5 bases and J by 6 bases, 4 bases remained unmatched.

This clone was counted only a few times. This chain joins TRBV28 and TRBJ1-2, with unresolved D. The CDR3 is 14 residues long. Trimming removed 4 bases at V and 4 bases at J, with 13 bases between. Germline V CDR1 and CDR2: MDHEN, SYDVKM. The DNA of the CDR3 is TGTGCCAGCAGTTCCCCAAGCGAAACCTATGGCTACACCTTC. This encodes CASSSPSETYGYTF.

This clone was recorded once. CDR3 bases: TGTGCCAGTAGTGTAAACCCAGGGTTTGCTAATTCACCCCTCCACTTT. Translated, it gives CASSVNPGFANSPLHF. This chain uses TRBV19 with TRBJ1-6; the D gene is possibly TRBD1 (5 bases). V shed 5 bases and J shed 6 bases, with 17 bases lying between them. The germline V gene encodes CDR1 LNHDA and CDR2 SQIVND (reference sequence). This CDR3 is built from 16 residues.

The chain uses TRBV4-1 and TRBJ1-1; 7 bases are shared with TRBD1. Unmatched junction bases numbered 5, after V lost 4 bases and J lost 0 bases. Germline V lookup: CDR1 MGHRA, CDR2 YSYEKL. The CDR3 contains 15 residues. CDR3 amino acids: CASSRPGGMNTEAFF. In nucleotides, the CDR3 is TGCGCCAGCAGCCGACCAGGGGGAATGAACACTGAAGCTTTCTTT.

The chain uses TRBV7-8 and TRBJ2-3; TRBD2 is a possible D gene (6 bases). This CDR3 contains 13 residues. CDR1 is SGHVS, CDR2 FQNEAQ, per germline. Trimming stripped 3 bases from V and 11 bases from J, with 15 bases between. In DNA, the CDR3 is TGTGCCAGCAGCTTGGGACTTTCTAGAGTGCAGTATTTT. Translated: CASSLGLSRVQYF.